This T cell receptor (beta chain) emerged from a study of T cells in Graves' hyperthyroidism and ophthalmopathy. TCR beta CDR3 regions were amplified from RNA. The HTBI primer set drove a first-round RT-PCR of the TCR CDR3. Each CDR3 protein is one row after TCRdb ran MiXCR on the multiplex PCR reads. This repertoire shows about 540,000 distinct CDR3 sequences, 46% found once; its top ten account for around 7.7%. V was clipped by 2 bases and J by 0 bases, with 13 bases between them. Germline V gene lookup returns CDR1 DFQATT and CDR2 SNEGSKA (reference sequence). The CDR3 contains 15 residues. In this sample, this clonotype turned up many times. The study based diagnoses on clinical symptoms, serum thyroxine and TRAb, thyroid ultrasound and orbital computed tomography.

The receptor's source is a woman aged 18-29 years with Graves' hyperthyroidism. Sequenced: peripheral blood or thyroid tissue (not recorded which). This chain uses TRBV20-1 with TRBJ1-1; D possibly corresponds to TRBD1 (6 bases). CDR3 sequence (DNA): TGCAGTGCTAGATCTCAGGGGACCCTGAACACTGAAGCTTTCTTT. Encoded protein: CSARSQGTLNTEAFF.